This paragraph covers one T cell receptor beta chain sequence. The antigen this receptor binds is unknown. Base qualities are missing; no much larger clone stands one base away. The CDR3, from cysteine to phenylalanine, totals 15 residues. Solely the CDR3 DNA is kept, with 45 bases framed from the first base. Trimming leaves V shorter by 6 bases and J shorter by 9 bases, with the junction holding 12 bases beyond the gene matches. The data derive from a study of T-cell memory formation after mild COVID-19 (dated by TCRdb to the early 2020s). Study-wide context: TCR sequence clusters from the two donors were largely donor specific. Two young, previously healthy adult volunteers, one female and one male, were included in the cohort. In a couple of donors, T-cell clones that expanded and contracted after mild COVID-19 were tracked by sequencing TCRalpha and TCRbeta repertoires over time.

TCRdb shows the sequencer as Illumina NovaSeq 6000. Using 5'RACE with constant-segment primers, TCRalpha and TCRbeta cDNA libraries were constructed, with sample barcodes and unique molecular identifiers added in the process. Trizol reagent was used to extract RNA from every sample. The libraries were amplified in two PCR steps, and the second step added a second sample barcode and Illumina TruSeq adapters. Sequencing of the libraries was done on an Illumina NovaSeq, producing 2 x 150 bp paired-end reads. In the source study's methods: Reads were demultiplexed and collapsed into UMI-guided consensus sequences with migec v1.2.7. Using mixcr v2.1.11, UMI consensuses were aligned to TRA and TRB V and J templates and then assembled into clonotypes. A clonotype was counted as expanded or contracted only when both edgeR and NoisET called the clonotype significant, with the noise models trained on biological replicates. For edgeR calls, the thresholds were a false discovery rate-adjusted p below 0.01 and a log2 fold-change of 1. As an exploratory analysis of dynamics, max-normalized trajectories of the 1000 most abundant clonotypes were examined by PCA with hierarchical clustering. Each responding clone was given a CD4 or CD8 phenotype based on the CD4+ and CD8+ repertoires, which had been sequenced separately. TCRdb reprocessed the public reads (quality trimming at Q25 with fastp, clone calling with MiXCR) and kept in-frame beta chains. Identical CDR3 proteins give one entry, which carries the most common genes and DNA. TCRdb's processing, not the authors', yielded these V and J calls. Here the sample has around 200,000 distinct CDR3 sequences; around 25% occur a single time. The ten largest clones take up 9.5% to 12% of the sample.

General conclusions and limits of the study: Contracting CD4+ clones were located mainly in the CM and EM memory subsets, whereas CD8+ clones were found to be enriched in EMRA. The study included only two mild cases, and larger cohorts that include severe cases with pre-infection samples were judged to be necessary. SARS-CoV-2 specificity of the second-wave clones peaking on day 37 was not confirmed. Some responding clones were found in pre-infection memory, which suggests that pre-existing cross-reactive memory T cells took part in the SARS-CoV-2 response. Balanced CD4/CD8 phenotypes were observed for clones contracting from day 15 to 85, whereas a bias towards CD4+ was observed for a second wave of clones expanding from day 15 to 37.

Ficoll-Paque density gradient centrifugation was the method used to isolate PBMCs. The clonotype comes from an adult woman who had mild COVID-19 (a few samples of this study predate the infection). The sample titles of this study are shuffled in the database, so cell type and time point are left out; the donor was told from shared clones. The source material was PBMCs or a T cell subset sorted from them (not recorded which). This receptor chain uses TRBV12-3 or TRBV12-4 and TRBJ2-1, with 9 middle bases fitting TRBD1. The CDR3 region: CASRETGTGTFEQFF. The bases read TGTGCCAGCAGAGAGACCGGGACAGGGACTTTTGAGCAGTTCTTC.